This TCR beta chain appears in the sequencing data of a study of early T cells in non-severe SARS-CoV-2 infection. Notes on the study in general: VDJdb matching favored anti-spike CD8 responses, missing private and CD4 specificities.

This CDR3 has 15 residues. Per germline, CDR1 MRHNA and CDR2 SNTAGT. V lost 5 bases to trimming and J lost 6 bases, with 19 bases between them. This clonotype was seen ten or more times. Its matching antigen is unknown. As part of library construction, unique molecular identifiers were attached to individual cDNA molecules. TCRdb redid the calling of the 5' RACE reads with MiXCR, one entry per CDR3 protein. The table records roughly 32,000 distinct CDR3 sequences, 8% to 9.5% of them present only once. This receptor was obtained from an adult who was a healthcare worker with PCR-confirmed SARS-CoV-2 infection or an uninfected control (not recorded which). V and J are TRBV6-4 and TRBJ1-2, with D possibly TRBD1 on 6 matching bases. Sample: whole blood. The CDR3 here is CASSKQGTTSDGYTF. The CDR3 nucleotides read TGTGCCAGCAGTAAGCAGGGGACCACTAGTGATGGCTACACCTTC.